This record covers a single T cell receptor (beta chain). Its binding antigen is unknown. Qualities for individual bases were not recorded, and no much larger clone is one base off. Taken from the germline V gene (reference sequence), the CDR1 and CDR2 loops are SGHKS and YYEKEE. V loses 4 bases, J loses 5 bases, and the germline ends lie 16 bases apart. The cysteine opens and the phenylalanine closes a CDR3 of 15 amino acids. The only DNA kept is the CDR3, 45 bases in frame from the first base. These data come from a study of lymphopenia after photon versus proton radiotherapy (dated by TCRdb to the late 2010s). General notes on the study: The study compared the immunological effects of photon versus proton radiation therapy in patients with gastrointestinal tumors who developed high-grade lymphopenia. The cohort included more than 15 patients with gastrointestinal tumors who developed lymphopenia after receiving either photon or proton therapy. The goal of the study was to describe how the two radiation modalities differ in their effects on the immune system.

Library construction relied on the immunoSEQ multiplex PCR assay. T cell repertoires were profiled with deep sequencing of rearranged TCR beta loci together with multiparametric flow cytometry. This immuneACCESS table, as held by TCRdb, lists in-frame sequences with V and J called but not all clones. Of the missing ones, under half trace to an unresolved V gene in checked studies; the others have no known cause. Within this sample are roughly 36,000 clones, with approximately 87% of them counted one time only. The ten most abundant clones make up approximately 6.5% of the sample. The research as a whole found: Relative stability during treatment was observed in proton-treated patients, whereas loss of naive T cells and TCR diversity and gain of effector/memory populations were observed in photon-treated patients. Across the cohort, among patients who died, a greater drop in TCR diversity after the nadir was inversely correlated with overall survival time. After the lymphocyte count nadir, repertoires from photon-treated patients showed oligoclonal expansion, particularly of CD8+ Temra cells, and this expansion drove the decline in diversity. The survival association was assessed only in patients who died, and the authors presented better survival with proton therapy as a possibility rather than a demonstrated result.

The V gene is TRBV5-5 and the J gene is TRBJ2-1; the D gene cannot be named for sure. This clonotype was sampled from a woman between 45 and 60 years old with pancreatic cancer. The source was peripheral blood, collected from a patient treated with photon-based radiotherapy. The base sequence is TGTGCCAGCAGCGTAGACCCGGTGCCCAACAATGAGCAGTTCTTC. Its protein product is CASSVDPVPNNEQFF.